The source of this T cell receptor beta chain is a study of regulatory T cells in long-lasting Graves disease (dated by TCRdb to about 2021). Study-level background: In the newly diagnosed Graves' disease group, patients had been taking antithyroid drugs for less than 3 months. Persistent Graves' disease patients were compared with newly diagnosed Graves' disease patients by peripheral blood TCR sequencing and RNA sequencing. A total of about 33 samples underwent TCR sequencing: approximately 13 from persistent and some 20 from newly diagnosed Graves' disease patients. The study was conducted in China and was registered as a clinical trial. On the study overall, not on this receptor specifically: The authors acknowledged the small sample size as a limitation that may reduce accuracy. A larger number of public clonotypes was shared among persistent patients (about 2,700) than among newly diagnosed patients (over 850). TRBV28, TRBJ1-2 and TRBJ2-5 were preferentially used in persistent disease, while TRBV20-1 and TRBJ2-1 were favored in newly diagnosed disease. Only peripheral blood was studied, because thyroid tissue, the primary lesion, was inaccessible. Sequencing and analysis were limited to the TCR beta chain. Lower TCR Shannon entropy and fewer highly expanded clones were observed in persistent Graves' disease patients than in newly diagnosed patients, which suggested clonal expansion.

Explained via the paper, the time point label denotes: newly diagnosed GD, antithyroid drugs for less than 3 months. For both TCR sequencing and RNA sequencing, RNA was extracted from PBMCs in TRIzol. The diagnosis of Graves' disease was made according to American Thyroid Association guidelines. Patients were recruited from an endocrinology department in Xi'an, China. Each patient gave 8.5 to 9.5 milliliters of peripheral blood, collected in an EDTA anticoagulant tube. PBMCs were isolated by Ficoll Paque Plus density gradient separation without further T cell sorting. An Agilent 2100 Bioanalyzer and agarose gel were used to check RNA quality, while a NanoDrop 2000 measured RNA concentration. In its sample, this clonotype was seen a few times. Its antigen target is currently unknown. There are no base qualities to consult, and no much larger clone falls within one base. The library was obtained by multiplex PCR. Sequenced using an Illumina HiSeq 4000. CDR3 regions were amplified by Arm-PCR with iRepertoire HTBI primers to construct TCR beta libraries. PCR products were gel purified before sequencing. The paper's data handling went like this. Across samples, 62 TRBV and roughly 15 TRBJ segments were identified and used for gene usage analysis of CDR3 amino acid clonotypes. COPE and FqMerger were used to merge the filtered high-quality paired reads into contigs. BLAST was used to align contigs to IMGT TRBV, TRBD and TRBJ reference genes, with CDR3 defined following IMGT. Any clonotype with a frequency above 0.1% was counted as a highly expanded clone. Repertoire diversity was measured by Shannon entropy, and V-J evenness by the Gini coefficient. A clonotype was considered public if more than one individual shared it. Through fastp at Q25 and MiXCR, TCRdb rebuilt clones from the public reads, retaining in-frame beta chains. A single entry per CDR3 protein holds the most common genes and DNA from its merged rows. TCRdb, not the authors, supplied the V and J calls. The sample table contains about 620,000 distinct CDR3 sequences; only one count was recorded for approximately 15% of them. The leading ten clones occupy under 20% of the sample.

Its CDR3 holds 13 amino acids, cysteine through phenylalanine. Only the CDR3 DNA stays, 39 bases, in frame from base 1. V lost 3 bases and J lost 8 bases; the stretch between them is 13 bases long. Taken from the germline V gene (reference sequence), the CDR1 and CDR2 loops are LGHDT and YNNKEL. These data also formed part of another study, on T cells in Graves' hyperthyroidism and ophthalmopathy. That second report states: A patient counted as having stable Graves' hyperthyroidism if no progression to ophthalmopathy occurred over 18 months of follow-up. Hyperthyroidism patients were aged 18 to 65 years and newly diagnosed, with disease duration of less than 2 months. Exclusion was applied to patients with uncontrolled infections, other autoimmune diseases, pregnancy or lactation. Diagnoses were established on the basis of clinical symptoms, serum thyroxine and TRAb, thyroid ultrasound, and orbital computed tomography. For the first round of RT-PCR on the TCR CDR3, the HTBI primer set was used together with the Qiagen OneStep RT-PCR kit. Most expanded thyroid clonotypes (frequency above 0.001) were also detected in blood, suggesting blood repertoires may reflect thyroid immune responses. A 13 V-J signature model separated ophthalmopathy from stable hyperthyroidism, with around 88% sensitivity and roughly 81% specificity in cross-validation and 80%/75% in testing. In validation, the model predicted progression to ophthalmopathy a median of 6.5 months before onset, with around 70% sensitivity and around 76% specificity. A discovery cohort of fewer than 110 patients, approximately 44 with Graves' ophthalmopathy and more than 55 with stable Graves' hyperthyroidism, was used to find distinguishing TCR V-J signatures. Whether ophthalmopathy could be predicted prospectively was tested in an independent validation cohort made up of about 18 hyperthyroidism patients plus 17 patients who later progressed to ophthalmopathy. The 100 or so discovery patients were randomly split 7:3 into training and test sets. Thyroid tissue and blood T-cell repertoires from over 5 Graves' hyperthyroidism patients were also compared in the study. After blood sampling, hyperthyroidism patients were treated with methimazole at a starting dose of 30 mg daily, and ophthalmopathy patients were treated with high-dose intravenous methylprednisolone. Libraries were constructed in a second round of multiplex PCR, after which size selection and purification were performed. The libraries were sequenced on an Illumina HiSeq2000 using paired-end 100 bp reads. SOAPnuke was used to process the raw data, with reads discarded if the reads contained adapters or uncalled bases, had a mean Phred below 15, or lacked an exact constant-primer or identifier match. High-quality paired reads were merged using COPE v1.2.5, and each unique nucleotide sequence was defined as a clonotype. Clonotypes were aligned to IMGT TRBV, TRBD and TRBJ reference segments using MiTCR v1.1. The analysis was restricted to V-J combinations with a frequency above 0.0001, which together covered 99.2% of the repertoires. A TCS score was defined as the ratio of F50 (clonal expansion) to E x V (chaos), with BLOSUM62-based TCRdist applied between CDR3 peptides within each V-J. Welch's t-statistics and random forest reduced roughly 530 V-J features to 13, which were used in a naive Bayes classifier (R e1071). No statistical method was used to set the sample size in advance, and investigators knew the group allocation. The paper describes TCR Vbeta CDR3 sequencing of some 130 peripheral blood samples, made up of 43 ophthalmopathy patients, around 78 hyperthyroidism patients and 17 progressor patients.

The chain was built from TRBV3-1 and TRBJ1-2, and the D gene may be TRBD1, 6 bases matching. This TCR was sampled from a woman aged 30 to 39 with Graves disease. Donor details come from another sample of the same person, matched by shared clones. The sample here was peripheral blood mononuclear cells (PBMCs), taken at new diagnosis, from a patient treated with antithyroid drugs. The sequence in DNA is TGTGCCAGCAGCCAGGTCCCGGGGACAGGCTACACCTTC. It specifies CASSQVPGTGYTF.